A selection of T cell receptor beta chains follows, all from one sample in a study of blood T cell repertoires in COVID-19. Profiled with immunoSEQ multiplex PCR; TCRdb holds only in-frame clones, not every one. The sample carries about 47,000 clones, over 75% recorded once. Specimen: peripheral blood. Receptors were obtained from a man aged 65 to 85 with active COVID-19. Each CDR3 is given with its conserved first and last residue. A D gene is named only where the DNA matches it firmly. A row's size may be missing; if present it is once, few, many or a size class.

D gene: TRBD1
J gene: TRBJ1-6
V gene: TRBV2
clone size: .
CDR3 protein: CASHGAGGAGSPLHF
CDR3 DNA: TGTGCCAGTCACGGGGCAGGGGGCGCTGGGTCACCCCTCCACTTT

D gene: .
J gene: TRBJ1-6
V gene: TRBV7-2
clone size: .
CDR3 protein: CASSSGNTSYNSPLHF
CDR3 DNA: TGTGCCAGCAGCTCGGGGAATACCTCCTATAATTCACCCCTCCACTTT

D gene: .
J gene: TRBJ1-2
V gene: TRBV6-5
clone size: .
CDR3 protein: CASSYSGGLGYTF
CDR3 DNA: TGTGCCAGCAGTTACTCCGGGGGGCTTGGCTACACCTTC

D gene: TRBD2
J gene: TRBJ2-7
V gene: TRBV19
clone size: few
CDR3 protein: CASSSAGNSYEQYF
CDR3 DNA: TGTGCCAGTAGTTCAGCGGGGAATTCCTACGAGCAGTACTTC

D gene: .
J gene: TRBJ2-3
V gene: TRBV6-2/TRBV6-3
clone size: .
CDR3 protein: CASSYRGGGADTQYF
CDR3 DNA: TGTGCCAGCAGTTACAGGGGCGGAGGGGCAGATACGCAGTATTTT

D gene: TRBD2
J gene: TRBJ2-2
V gene: TRBV6-5
clone size: .
CDR3 protein: CASSWGGTTNTGELFF
CDR3 DNA: TGTGCCAGCAGTTGGGGGGGGACTACGAACACCGGGGAGCTGTTTTTT

D gene: TRBD1
J gene: TRBJ2-7
V gene: TRBV15
clone size: few
CDR3 protein: CATSRDLTGTGVLRTYEQYF
CDR3 DNA: TGTGCCACCAGCAGGGACCTCACCGGGACAGGGGTTCTAAGAACCTACGAGCAGTACTTC

D gene: .
J gene: TRBJ1-1
V gene: TRBV11-2
clone size: .
CDR3 protein: CASSLGGVLVAEAFF
CDR3 DNA: TGTGCCAGCAGCTTAGGGGGGGTGCTAGTGGCTGAAGCTTTCTTT

D gene: .
J gene: TRBJ2-7
V gene: TRBV6-2/TRBV6-3
clone size: .
CDR3 protein: CASSYGAYYEQYF
CDR3 DNA: TGTGCCAGCAGTTACGGGGCCTACTACGAGCAGTACTTC

D gene: TRBD1
J gene: TRBJ1-4
V gene: TRBV19
clone size: .
CDR3 protein: CASRLQGLATNEKLFF
CDR3 DNA: TGTGCCAGTAGGCTACAGGGGCTTGCAACTAATGAAAAACTGTTTTTT

D gene: .
J gene: TRBJ2-5
V gene: TRBV11-3
clone size: .
CDR3 protein: CASSTTPQETQYF
CDR3 DNA: TGTGCCAGCAGCACGACTCCTCAAGAGACCCAGTACTTC

D gene: TRBD1
J gene: TRBJ1-1
V gene: TRBV18
clone size: .
CDR3 protein: CATHQGGEAFF
CDR3 DNA: TGTGCCACCCATCAGGGGGGCGAAGCTTTCTTT

D gene: TRBD1
J gene: TRBJ1-6
V gene: TRBV7-9
clone size: .
CDR3 protein: CASSDRGWNSPLHF
CDR3 DNA: TGTGCCAGCAGCGACAGGGGCTGGAATTCACCCCTCCACTTT